These T cell receptor beta chains were read from a single sample in a study of patients and donors after allogeneic stem cell transplantation. TCRdb passed the RT-PCR reads through MiXCR, listing each CDR3 protein once. The table includes approximately 150,000 distinct CDR3 sequences, over 25% detected once. The specimen sequenced was blood, either unsorted or a sorted T cell fraction (not recorded which). Receptor source: a human donor who was either an allogeneic HSCT recipient or a stem cell or donor lymphocyte infusion donor (not recorded which). It is not recorded whose cells these are; they may come from a transplant donor. The CDR3 runs from the conserved cysteine through the conserved F or W. Fields, in order: V gene, D gene, J gene, clone size, CDR3 protein, CDR3 DNA. D genes are given only for firm matches. Some rows have no size entry. The others give once, few or many, or a class for an expanded clone.

>TRBV14|TRBD2|TRBJ2-2|NA
CASSRYMTSCGELFF
TGTGCCAGCAGCCGCTATATGACTAGCTGCGGGGAGCTGTTTTTT
>TRBV20-1|TRBD1|TRBJ1-4|NA
CSATREASGQGRGEKLFF
TGCAGTGCTACTAGAGAGGCCTCGGGACAGGGCCGCGGGGAAAAACTGTTTTTT
>TRBV18|TRBD1|TRBJ1-5|few
CASSRTGRGVGSNQPQHF
TGTGCCAGCTCACGGACCGGCAGGGGGGTCGGGAGCAATCAGCCCCAGCATTTT
>TRBV12-3/TRBV12-4|TRBD1|TRBJ1-1|NA
CASSLRDPRGPTEAFF
TGTGCCAGCAGTTTAAGGGACCCCAGGGGGCCCACTGAAGCTTTCTTT
>TRBV6-5|TRBD2|TRBJ2-3|NA
CASARGAGVSTDTQYF
TGTGCCAGCGCCCGGGGCGCGGGAGTTTCCACAGATACGCAGTATTTT
>TRBV6-5|TRBD1|TRBJ2-7|NA
CASRVTGGYYEQYF
TGTGCCAGCAGAGTGACAGGGGGGTACTACGAGCAGTACTTC
>TRBV20-1|TRBD1|TRBJ2-5|NA
CSAPGDRVQETQYF
TGCAGTGCCCCAGGTGACAGGGTGCAAGAGACCCAGTACTTC
>TRBV5-6|NA|TRBJ1-6|NA
CASSFFLRDSYNSPLHF
TGTGCCAGCAGCTTTTTCCTCCGGGACTCCTATAATTCACCCCTCCACTTT
>TRBV12-5|NA|TRBJ1-1|few
CASGLYWSGNTEAFF
TGTGCTAGTGGTTTGTACTGGAGCGGGAACACTGAAGCTTTCTTT
>TRBV3-1|NA|TRBJ1-2|many
CASSLSGSTYGYTF
TGTGCCAGCAGTCTCTCCGGGTCTACATACGGCTACACCTTC
>TRBV12-3/TRBV12-4|NA|TRBJ1-2|many
CASSSWTAGYYGYTF
TGTGCCAGCAGTTCCTGGACAGCAGGATACTATGGCTACACCTTC
>TRBV10-3|NA|TRBJ1-2|few
CAIRDSSMRGYGYTF
TGTGCCATCAGGGACAGTTCCATGAGGGGCTATGGCTACACCTTC
>TRBV29-1|NA|TRBJ1-1|NA
CSTLELNTEAFF
TGCAGCACCCTGGAGTTGAACACTGAAGCTTTCTTT
>TRBV20-1|TRBD1|TRBJ2-1|NA
CSGDQGVYNEQFF
TGCAGCGGCGATCAGGGGGTCTACAATGAGCAGTTCTTC
>TRBV4-2|NA|TRBJ1-6|NA
CASSLWKGAYNSPLHF
TGTGCCAGCAGCCTCTGGAAGGGCGCCTATAATTCACCCCTCCACTTT
>TRBV6-5|NA|TRBJ1-4|NA
CASSYSWGALEKLFF
TGTGCCAGCAGTTACTCTTGGGGGGCTCTGGAAAAACTGTTTTTT
>TRBV10-2|NA|TRBJ2-1|NA
CASSGHLSRNEQFF
TGCGCCAGCAGTGGCCACCTAAGTAGGAATGAGCAGTTCTTC
>TRBV15|NA|TRBJ2-3|few
CATTPLARGGDTQYF
TGTGCCACCACCCCTCTAGCGAGAGGGGGGGATACGCAGTATTTT
>TRBV7-6|NA|TRBJ2-6|few
CASSLDSFSGANVLTF
TGTGCCAGCAGCTTAGACAGTTTCTCTGGGGCCAACGTCCTGACTTTC
>TRBV29-1|NA|TRBJ1-1|few
CSVTRSMNTEAFF
TGCAGCGTGACTAGGTCCATGAACACTGAAGCTTTCTTT
>TRBV28|NA|TRBJ2-7|NA
CASSLYMNEQYF
TGTGCCAGCAGTTTATATATGAACGAGCAGTACTTC
>TRBV4-3|TRBD2|TRBJ2-2|NA
CASSHPPWAERGGELFF
TGCGCCAGCAGCCACCCTCCGTGGGCCGAGCGGGGCGGGGAGCTGTTTTTT
>TRBV7-9|TRBD2|TRBJ2-3|few
CASRTLAGHTDTQYF
TGTGCCAGCAGAACACTAGCGGGGCACACAGATACGCAGTATTTT
>TRBV29-1|NA|TRBJ2-1|NA
CSVRRQSRNEQFF
TGCAGCGTCCGGCGCCAGTCCCGCAATGAGCAGTTCTTC
>TRBV6-5|NA|TRBJ2-7|NA
CASSYSFSGEQYF
TGTGCCAGCAGTTACTCGTTTTCGGGCGAGCAGTACTTC
>TRBV10-3|NA|TRBJ1-2|few
CAISTGSGNYGYTF
TGTGCCATCAGTACAGGGTCCGGTAACTATGGCTACACCTTC
>TRBV6-5|TRBD1|TRBJ1-2|few
CASSYRQGGYGYTF
TGTGCCAGCAGTTACCGACAGGGGGGATATGGCTACACCTTC
>TRBV14|NA|TRBJ1-1|few
CASSHIWGGNTEAFF
TGTGCCAGCAGCCATATCTGGGGGGGGAACACTGAAGCTTTCTTT